Below are 30 T cell receptor beta chains sequenced from a single sample in a study of brain T cells in children with intractable seizures. Profiled with immunoSEQ multiplex PCR; TCRdb holds only in-frame clones, not every one. This sample carries 300,000 to 400,000 clones, roughly 93% of them seen once, and the ten largest clones take about 6%. The sample's time point: blood from clinic visit 5 months post-surgery; TSC patient then seizure free. The sample in question was peripheral blood, obtained 4 to 5 months after surgery. The source is a boy in the first two years of life with tuberous sclerosis and intractable seizures.

This clone was observed once. This chain joins TRBV5-6 and TRBJ2-3, with D possibly TRBD1 on 5 matching bases. This CDR3 is 12 amino acids long. Per the germline V gene, CDR1 is SGHDT and CDR2 is YYEEEE. Between the trimmed V and J ends, which lost 0 bases and 6 bases, there was a span of 5 bases. CDR3 in amino acids: CASSLDRDTQYF. DNA of the CDR3: TGTGCCAGCAGCTTGGACAGGGATACGCAGTATTTT. Supplemented by reference TRBV5-6 and TRBJ2-3, the full variable domain reads DAGVTQSPTHLIKTRGQQVTLRCSPKSGHDTVSWYQQALGQGPQFIFQYYEEEERQRGNFPDRFSGHQFPNYSSELNVNALLLGDSALYLCASSLDRDTQYFGPGTRLTVL.

This chain joins TRBV7-8 and TRBJ2-5; D possibly corresponds to TRBD2 (6 bases). CDR1 is SGHVS and CDR2 is FQNEAQ in the germline V gene. CDR3 size: 14 residues. V lost 3 bases to trimming and J lost 2 bases, with 10 bases between them. CDR3 protein: CASSFTGEQETQYF. CDR3 nucleotide sequence: TGTGCCAGCAGCTTTACGGGAGAGCAAGAGACCCAGTACTTC.

The chain carries TRBV18 and TRBJ1-3; the D is unclear. The germline V gene encodes CDR1 KGHSH and CDR2 LQKENI. This CDR3 region has 13 residues. The V and J ends lost 2 bases and 10 bases respectively, with 12 bases between them. CDR3 nucleotides: TGTGCCAGCTCACCATCCGGCAGAACTACCATATATTTT. Residues: CASSPSGRTTIYF.

This clone occurred a few times. CDR3 amino acids: CASSYLTSEQYF. The CDR3 DNA sequence: TGTGCCAGCAGCTATCTCACATCCGAGCAGTACTTC. The rearrangement links TRBV5-4 to TRBJ2-7, with D unresolved. The CDR3 loop spans 12 amino acids. V lost 3 bases, J lost 6 bases, and 10 bases lay in between. Germline lookup yields CDR1 SGHNT and CDR2 YYREEE (reference sequence). The full variable domain, its missing parts supplied by reference TRBV5-4 and TRBJ2-7, is ETGVTQSPTHLIKTRGQQVTLRCSSQSGHNTVSWYQQALGQGPQFIFQYYREEENGRGNFPPRFSGLQFPNYSSELNVNALELDDSALYLCASSYLTSEQYFGPGTRLTVT.

The chain couples TRBV11-2 to TRBJ2-7; 8 nucleotides line up with TRBD2. The CDR3 is 15 residues long. V dropped 2 bases and J dropped 3; count of bases not matched to a gene: 6. Germline V gene data show CDR1 as SGHAT and CDR2 as FQNNGV. CDR3 in DNA: TGTGCCAGCAGCTTAAGCGGGAGCTTTAGCTACGAGCAGTACTTC. This gives the protein CASSLSGSFSYEQYF.

The table lists this clone with a count of one. The chain recombines TRBV4-2 with TRBJ2-1; 8 positions match TRBD2. The germline gives CDR1 LGHNA, CDR2 YNFKEQ. The CDR3 totals 16 residues. Trimming removed 0 bases from V and 4 bases from J; junction bases left unmatched: 5. CDR3 protein: CASSQDLRGEYNEQFF. CDR3 in DNA: TGTGCCAGCAGCCAAGATTTGCGGGGGGAGTACAATGAGCAGTTCTTC.

V gene TRBV5-4 combines with J gene TRBJ2-3, with TRBD2 matching over 8 bases. The CDR3 has 17 amino acids. CDR1 and CDR2 from the germline V gene are SGHNT and YYREEE (reference sequence). The V and J ends lost 0 bases and 2 bases, in that order; junction bases with no gene match: 8. The CDR3 nucleotides are TGTGCCAGCAGCTTGGCGAGCGGGGGTTACCTCACAGATACGCAGTATTTT. It is translated as CASSLASGGYLTDTQYF.

The chain is built from TRBV9 and TRBJ2-1; 10 bases agree with TRBD2. V was clipped by 4 bases and J by 10 bases; unmatched bases: 14. Germline V CDR1 and CDR2: SGDLS, YYNGEE. The CDR3 consists of 16 residues. CDR3 amino acids: CASSSSTRTSGVEQFF. The CDR3 DNA is TGTGCCAGCAGCTCCTCTACACGGACTAGCGGAGTAGAGCAGTTCTTC. Supplemented by reference TRBV9 and TRBJ2-1, the full variable domain reads DSGVTQTPKHLITATGQRVTLRCSPRSGDLSVYWYQQSLDQGLQFLIQYYNGEERAKGNILERFSAQQFPDLHSELNLSSLELGDSALYFCASSSSTRTSGVEQFFGPGTRLTVL.

The rearrangement joins TRBV2 to TRBJ1-6, with 10 bases matching TRBD1. V shed 5 bases, J shed 7 bases, and the junction held 2 bases outside the gene matches. The germline V gene has CDR1 SNHLY and CDR2 FYNNEI. This CDR3 region has 14 residues. Here the CDR3 reads CASSWDRGNSPLHF. DNA of the CDR3: TGTGCCAGCAGTTGGGACAGGGGAAATTCACCCCTCCACTTT.

CDR3 in amino acids: CASSSQTSGKIAETQYF. Here the CDR3 DNA reads TGTGCCAGCAGTAGCCAGACTAGCGGGAAGATCGCAGAGACCCAGTACTTC. This chain uses TRBV28 with TRBJ2-5, with 11 bases matching TRBD2. With 5 bases clipped from V and 4 bases from J, the junction kept 12 bases outside the gene matches. Germline-derived CDR1 and CDR2 are MDHEN and SYDVKM. The CDR3 contains 17 residues.

CDR3 sequence: CASSPRDRAGNTIYF. The CDR3 nucleotides are TGTGCCAGCAGCCCCCGGGACAGGGCTGGAAACACCATATATTTT. The chain is built from TRBV9 and TRBJ1-3; 9 nucleotides align to TRBD1. Germline trimming cut 4 bases from V and 2 bases from J; bases unmatched to any gene: 4. Germline CDR1 and CDR2: SGDLS and YYNGEE. The CDR3 is 15 amino acids.

The chain combines TRBV30 with TRBJ2-3; TRBD2 agrees at 8 bases. CDR1 is GTSNPN and CDR2 is SVGIG in the germline V gene (reference sequence). The CDR3 covers 12 residues. In nucleotides, the CDR3 is TGTGTACTAGCGGCCAACACAGATACGCAGTATTTT. Its translation: CVLAANTDTQYF.

The chain recombines TRBV6-5 with TRBJ1-2; no clear D. Trimming cost V 0 bases and J 4 bases, with 9 bases left between them. CDR3 length equals 14 residues. Germline CDR1 MNHEY, CDR2 SVGAGI. This CDR3 reads CASSYSDKSYGYTF. DNA for the CDR3: TGTGCCAGCAGTTACTCAGACAAGTCCTATGGCTACACCTTC.

This chain connects TRBV27 to TRBJ1-1; D remains ambiguous. The CDR3 is 14 amino acids. Germline V gene lookup returns CDR1 MNHEY and CDR2 SMNVEV (reference sequence). The V end lost 6 bases, the J end lost 0 bases, and 11 bases lay between the germline ends. CDR3 loop: CASSASRVNTEAFF. The CDR3 DNA reads as TGTGCCAGCAGCGCCTCTCGGGTGAACACTGAAGCTTTCTTT.

This chain connects TRBV30 to TRBJ2-3; 11 bases align to TRBD2. The CDR3 runs 15 residues. CDR1 GTSNPN and CDR2 SVGIG come from the germline V gene (reference sequence). The V and J ends lost 3 bases and 5 bases, in that order; junction bases with no gene match: 7. The CDR3, as DNA: TGTGCCTGGAGAGTAGCGGGAGGGCCGGGAGATACGCAGTATTTT. Amino acid sequence: CAWRVAGGPGDTQYF.

This clone was detected only a few times. Other DNA sequences from this sample encode an identical CDR3 as well. The J gene is TRBJ2-7, the V gene TRBV30; unclear D gene. This CDR3 is 12 amino acids long. Germline CDR1 reads GTSNPN; CDR2 reads SVGIG (reference sequence). Deletions cut 0 bases from V and 3 bases from J, with 6 bases between. The CDR3 reads CAWSVRGYEQYF. Here the CDR3 DNA reads TGTGCCTGGAGTGTACGAGGCTACGAGCAGTACTTC.

The chain combines TRBV24-1 with TRBJ2-7; D is undetermined. Trimming stripped 1 base from V and 6 bases from J, with 3 bases between. Germline V lookup: CDR1 KGHDR, CDR2 SFDVKD. There are 11 residues in the CDR3. In DNA form, the CDR3 reads TGTGCCACCAGTGATTTAGCCGAGCAGTACTTC. This codes for CATSDLAEQYF.

CDR3 nucleotides: TGCGCCAGCAGCGTAGGGTCCAGGGCGGGCACTGAAGCTTTCTTT. Translated: CASSVGSRAGTEAFF. The chain employs TRBV5-1 and TRBJ1-1; a weak D match, TRBD1 (5 bases). CDR1 SGHRS and CDR2 YFSETQ come from the germline V gene. With 4 bases removed from V and 4 bases from J, the gap between germline ends came to 17 bases. The CDR3 spans 15 residues.

The chain links TRBV5-4 to TRBJ1-1, with D unresolved. V lost 7 bases, J lost 0 bases, and 13 bases lay in between. Germline V gene lookup returns CDR1 SGHNT and CDR2 YYREEE (reference sequence). The CDR3 is 14 amino acids. CDR3 nucleotides: TGTGCCAGCGGTCCGGCGGCCGTGAACACTGAAGCTTTCTTT. The encoded protein is CASGPAAVNTEAFF. Filled out from reference TRBV5-4 and TRBJ1-1, the complete variable domain reads ETGVTQSPTHLIKTRGQQVTLRCSSQSGHNTVSWYQQALGQGPQFIFQYYREEENGRGNFPPRFSGLQFPNYSSELNVNALELDDSALYLCASGPAAVNTEAFFGQGTRLTVV.

The V and J genes are TRBV5-1 and TRBJ2-5; perhaps TRBD2 as D (6 bases). The V and J ends lost 4 bases and 12 bases respectively, with 19 bases between them. Germline V gene sequence: CDR1 SGHRS, CDR2 YFSETQ. The CDR3 is 13 residues long. CDR3 sequence reads: CASSHPELAEEYF. CDR3 nucleotide sequence: TGCGCCAGCAGCCACCCGGAACTAGCAGAAGAGTACTTC.

There are a few counts of this clone. The chain is built from TRBV27 and TRBJ1-6, with D maybe TRBD1 (6 bases). This CDR3 region has 14 residues. Germline V CDR1 and CDR2: MNHEY, SMNVEV (reference sequence). V was pared by 4 bases and J by 8 bases, with 12 bases between. CDR3 protein: CASSSQGGYSPLHF. The DNA of the CDR3 is TGTGCCAGCAGTTCACAGGGAGGGTATTCACCCCTCCACTTT.

DNA for the CDR3: TGTGCCAGCAGCTTGAGGGGCCTACTTAAGAATGAGCAGTTCTTC. Residues: CASSLRGLLKNEQFF. V is TRBV11-2 and J is TRBJ2-1, with D perhaps matching TRBD1 or TRBD2 (5 bases each). The CDR3 is 15 residues long. V was cut by 3 bases and J by 7 bases, with 16 bases left in between. Germline-derived CDR1 and CDR2 are SGHAT and FQNNGV.

This chain links TRBV7-2 with TRBJ2-3; the match to TRBD2 covers 11 bases. The junction had 9 bases not matched to a gene; V was cut back by 2 bases and J by 5 bases. Per the germline V gene, CDR1 is SGHTA and CDR2 is FQGNSA. The CDR3 runs to 17 residues. The CDR3 DNA reads as TGTGCCAGCAGCTTATCCCCGGCTAGCGGGGGGCAAGATACGCAGTATTTT. Translated, it gives CASSLSPASGGQDTQYF.

This clone came up once. The chain joins TRBV6-5 to TRBJ2-3, with 10 bases aligning to TRBD2. Looked up from germline, CDR1 is MNHEY and CDR2 is SVGAGI. V was clipped by 4 bases and J by 1 base; unmatched bases: 5. The CDR3 has 16 residues. CDR3 sequence reads: CASSSGAGGRTDTQYF. DNA of the CDR3: TGTGCCAGCAGTTCTGGAGCGGGAGGGCGCACAGATACGCAGTATTTT.

This clone was picked up one time. The chain links TRBV7-3 to TRBJ1-1; TRBD1 agrees at 10 bases. The CDR3 length is 13 residues. V lost 4 bases to trimming and J lost 6 bases; unmatched junction nucleotides: 2. Germline CDR1 reads SGHTA; CDR2 reads FQGTGA. The CDR3 spells CASSWTGGAEAFF. CDR3 nucleotide sequence: TGTGCCAGCAGCTGGACAGGGGGGGCTGAAGCTTTCTTT.

V usage is TRBV27 and J usage is TRBJ2-5, with a possible D match to TRBD1 (5 bases). The germline V gene has CDR1 MNHEY and CDR2 SMNVEV (reference sequence). V gave up 5 bases and J gave up 2 bases, with 12 bases separating them. The CDR3 loop spans 14 amino acids. The CDR3 nucleotides read TGTGCCAGCAGTCCAATTGACAGTCAAGAGACCCAGTACTTC. As protein: CASSPIDSQETQYF.

As to this clone: The same CDR3 also results from other DNA sequences found in this sample. The chain is built from TRBV19 and TRBJ2-7; 9 bases align to TRBD2. This CDR3 has 14 amino acids. Germline V gives CDR1 LNHDA, CDR2 SQIVND (reference sequence). The V segment lost 2 bases and the J segment 4 bases; nucleotides outside the gene matches: 3. This CDR3 reads CASSILAGAYEQYF. The CDR3 DNA is TGTGCCAGTAGTATATTAGCGGGAGCATACGAGCAGTACTTC.

This clone was seen once. The rearrangement links TRBV4-2 to TRBJ1-5; D perhaps matches TRBD1 (6 bases). The CDR3 covers 15 residues. CDR1 and CDR2 (germline): LGHNA, YNFKEQ. Trimming cost V 0 bases and J 4 bases, with 10 bases left between them. Here the CDR3 reads CASSQDEGDNQPQHF. The CDR3 DNA is TGTGCCAGCAGCCAAGATGAGGGGGATAATCAGCCCCAGCATTTT.

The chain couples TRBV4-2 to TRBJ2-3; TRBD2 matches at 12 bases. Per the germline V gene, CDR1 is LGHNA and CDR2 is YNFKEQ. The CDR3 is 19 residues long. The trim removed 0 bases at V and 1 base at J, leaving 8 bases unmatched. DNA for the CDR3: TGTGCCAGCAGCCAAGATCCTTCTCGGACTAGCGGGGGCACAGATACGCAGTATTTT. Encoded protein: CASSQDPSRTSGGTDTQYF.

This rearrangement joins TRBV14 to TRBJ2-5, with 10 bases that match TRBD1. V gave up 4 bases and J gave up 9 bases; unmatched junction bases: 5. Looked up from germline, CDR1 is SGHDN and CDR2 is FVKESK. This CDR3 spans 13 amino acids. The CDR3 nucleotides read TGTGCCAGCAGCCCCTGGACAGGGGGGGCCCAGTACTTC. This codes for CASSPWTGGAQYF.